What follows are 10 T cell receptor beta chains derived from one specimen sequenced in a study of CD8+ T cells in alopecia areata. cDNA prepared by RNA extraction and subsequent reverse transcription served as the template for sequencing. TCRdb's table, derived via immunoSEQ multiplex PCR, lists solely in-frame clones and lacks some. The profile shows 180,000 or so clones, approximately 51% of them singletons. The treatment: oral pan-JAK inhibitor, 5-10 mg twice daily. Here the sequenced sample was CD8+ T cells sorted from blood, taken at roughly week 53, from a patient treated with tofacitinib. The origin of the receptors is a human donor with alopecia areata.

About this clone: This CDR3 is also generated by other DNA sequences in the sample. The CDR3 coding sequence is TGTGCCAGCAGCGACTCTGGGGCCAACGTCCTGACTTTC. Protein: CASSDSGANVLTF. The chain couples TRBV9 to TRBJ2-6, with D uncertain. There are 13 residues in the CDR3. Germline V CDR1 and CDR2: SGDLS, YYNGEE. V lost 3 bases, J lost 0 bases, and 1 base lay in between. The full variable domain, completed using reference TRBV9 and TRBJ2-6, is DSGVTQTPKHLITATGQRVTLRCSPRSGDLSVYWYQQSLDQGLQFLIQYYNGEERAKGNILERFSAQQFPDLHSELNLSSLELGDSALYFCASSDSGANVLTFGAGSRLTVL.

The CDR3, as DNA: TGCGCCAGCGGGACGAGCCGGAACACTGAAGCTTTCTTT. It codes for CASGTSRNTEAFF. The chain links TRBV4-3 to TRBJ1-1, with D possibly TRBD1 on 5 matching bases. The germline V and J ends were trimmed by 8 bases and 1 base, with 11 bases remaining between them. Germline CDR1 reads LGHNA; CDR2 reads YSLEER. This CDR3 region has 13 residues.

This clone was seen a handful of times. CDR3 bases: TGTGCCAGCAGAGCTCTGGACTCCTACGAGCAGTACTTC. It yields the protein CASRALDSYEQYF. The genes are TRBV13 and TRBJ2-7; D is unclear. Trimming stripped 6 bases from V and 0 bases from J, with 9 bases between. The CDR3 is 13 amino acids. The germline V gene has CDR1 PRHDT and CDR2 FYEKMQ (reference sequence).

The V call is TRBV5-1, the J call TRBJ1-6, with TRBD1 matching over 10 bases. Germline V gene data show CDR1 as SGHRS and CDR2 as YFSETQ. This CDR3 comprises 15 residues. J lost 8 bases, V lost 0 bases, and 2 bases had no gene match. As DNA, the CDR3 is TGCGCCAGCAGCTTGGGACAGGGGGCGGATTCACCCCTCCACTTT. Its protein is CASSLGQGADSPLHF. The full variable domain, rest sourced from reference TRBV5-1 and TRBJ1-6, is KAGVTQTPRYLIKTRGQQVTLSCSPISGHRSVSWYQQTPGQGLQFLFEYFSETQRNKGNFPGRFSGRQFSNSRSEMNVSTLELGDSALYLCASSLGQGADSPLHFGNGTRLTVT.

The rearrangement links TRBV29-1 to TRBJ2-1, with no clear D. CDR3 length equals 12 residues. V was pared by 6 bases and J by 7 bases, with 13 bases between. Germline CDR1 SQVTM, CDR2 ANQGSEA. This CDR3 reads CSVERAQNEQFF. Here the CDR3 DNA reads TGCAGCGTCGAAAGGGCCCAGAATGAGCAGTTCTTC.

The chain uses TRBV6-5 and TRBJ2-1; D might be TRBD2 (7 bases). The length of the CDR3 is 16 residues. The V end was cut by 1 base, the J end by 1 base, with 11 bases between. Germline CDR1 MNHEY, CDR2 SVGAGI. CDR3 nucleotides: TGTGCCAGCAGTTACTGGGGGGGGACATCCTACAATGAGCAGTTCTTC. It codes for CASSYWGGTSYNEQFF.

As to this clone: Other DNA sequences in this specimen translate into the identical CDR3. V gene TRBV11-2 combines with J gene TRBJ2-3; 7 positions agree with TRBD1. V shed 6 bases and J 4 bases; nucleotides not matched to a gene: 1. CDR1 and CDR2 (germline): SGHAT, FQNNGV. This CDR3 is 12 amino acids long. CDR3 in DNA: TGTGCCAGCAGGACAGGGCCAGATACGCAGTATTTT. Protein product: CASRTGPDTQYF. Supplemented by reference TRBV11-2 and TRBJ2-3, the full variable domain reads EAGVAQSPRYKIIEKRQSVAFWCNPISGHATLYWYQQILGQGPKLLIQFQNNGVVDDSQLPKDRFSAERLKGVDSTLKIQPAKLEDSAVYLCASRTGPDTQYFGPGTRLTVL.

The genes are TRBV2 and TRBJ2-2; 7 nucleotides align to TRBD2. CDR3 length: 14 amino acids. Germline trimming cut 10 bases from V and 2 bases from J; bases unmatched to any gene: 7. CDR1 SNHLY and CDR2 FYNNEI come from the germline V gene. The CDR3 nucleotides are TGTGCCATCCCCGGGACTACTAACACCGGGGAGCTGTTTTTT. It yields the protein CAIPGTTNTGELFF. The full variable domain, in which reference TRBV2 and TRBJ2-2 provide the parts outside the CDR3, is EPEVTQTPSHQVTQMGQEVILRCVPISNHLYFYWYRQILGQKVEFLVSFYNNEISEKSEIFDDQFSVERPDGSNFTLKIRSTKLEDSAMYFCAIPGTTNTGELFFGEGSRLTVL.

This clone was seen only a few times. At one boundary the junction diverges from the germline segment, which might be a read error. This sequence joins TRBV27 and TRBJ1-5; perhaps TRBD1 as D (5 bases). CDR1 is MNHEY, CDR2 SMNVEV, per germline (reference sequence). The CDR3 runs to 11 residues. The CDR3 reads CASSLGAYGRF. The CDR3 DNA reads as TGTGCCAGCAGTTTAGGGGCATACGGGAGGTTT.

The rearrangement uses TRBV27 and TRBJ2-1, with a possible D match to TRBD2 (7 bases). The germline V gene encodes CDR1 MNHEY and CDR2 SMNVEV (reference sequence). The V and J ends lost 5 bases and 4 bases respectively, with 12 bases between them. This CDR3 comprises 14 residues. CDR3 coding DNA: TGTGCCAGCAGTGGGGGGGGGCCGTACAATGAGCAGTTCTTC. This codes for CASSGGGPYNEQFF.